This TCR beta chain comes out of a study of persistence of HIV-infected CD4 T cells. Study overall: Donors had been on suppressive ART for a median of roughly 8 years.

This clone was recorded once. Its matching antigen is unknown. V shed 3 bases and J 8 bases; nucleotides not matched to a gene: 25. This CDR3 region has 20 residues. Germline assignment: CDR1 SGHDN and CDR2 FVKESK. The libraries were made with immunoSEQ version 4 in survey mode. Measured with immunoSEQ multiplex PCR; TCRdb has only the in-frame clones, and not every one. The data show 35,000 to 40,000 clones, 80% to 90% seen once. Study results and caveats: Antigen-responding cells were enriched for degenerate expanded CDR3beta sequences.

Nonspecific anti-CD3/anti-CD28 bead stimulation represents the broad CD4+ T cell repertoire. Responding CD4+ T cells were sorted by upregulation of both CD40 ligand and CD69. Donors had CD4+ T cell counts above 400 cells/uL and were CMV-seropositive. This TCR was recovered from an adult man with HIV who was CMV-seropositive. The chain combines TRBV14 with TRBJ2-1; 7 bases are a match to TRBD2. Sequences were derived from CD4+ T cells sorted from PBMCs after approximately 19-hour stimulation, sampled from a patient who received antiretroviral therapy. The CDR3 loop reads CASSQRTSLFSGQAFDEQFF. The CDR3 nucleotides read TGTGCCAGCAGCCAGAGGACATCCCTATTTAGCGGGCAGGCCTTTGATGAGCAGTTCTTC.